Shown below are 9 T cell receptor beta chains from a single sample sequenced in a study of control samples from healthy donors and cancer patients. Using immunoSEQ multiplex PCR, the repertoire was profiled, and TCRdb retains in-frame clones only, with some absent. There are about 150,000 clones in the sample; 85% to 95% occur only once, and 1.3% to 1.5% lies in the top ten. Material: blood. The receptors stem from a woman aged 18-35 years in good health.

The chain employs TRBV24-1 and TRBJ2-7, with 8 positions matching TRBD1. Germline CDR1 reads KGHDR; CDR2 reads SFDVKD. CDR3 length equals 17 residues. With V trimmed by 5 bases and J by 5 bases, 16 bases remained unmatched. CDR3 sequence (DNA): TGTGCCACCAGTGCCTCTGGTCTGGACAGGGCGTCGGACGAGCAGTACTTC. Translated, it gives CATSASGLDRASDEQYF.

CDR3 sequence (DNA): TGTGCCAGCAGTTTCCACTCGTCACAGGGGATTACTGAAGCTTTCTTT. Protein product: CASSFHSSQGITEAFF. J is TRBJ1-1 and V is TRBV6-5; 7 bases match TRBD1. This CDR3 comprises 16 residues. J lost 5 bases, V lost 4 bases, and 13 bases had no gene match. The germline gives CDR1 MNHEY, CDR2 SVGAGI.

The rearrangement links TRBV7-9 to TRBJ2-4; 9 nucleotides line up with TRBD1. The J segment lost 4 bases and the V segment lost 5 bases, leaving 6 bases of the junction unmatched. The CDR3 has 15 residues. Germline CDR1 is SEHNR and CDR2 is FQNEAQ (reference sequence). Here the CDR3 DNA reads TGTGCCAGCAGCGCCTCCGGGACAGGGAAAAACATTCAGTACTTC. Translated, it gives CASSASGTGKNIQYF.

The chain combines TRBV11-3 with TRBJ2-1, with TRBD1 matching 9 bases. J lost 0 bases, V lost 5 bases, and 8 bases had no gene match. Germline V gene data show CDR1 as SGHNT and CDR2 as YENEEA. This CDR3 contains 17 residues. The CDR3 DNA sequence: TGTGCCAGCAGCCTCGAATCACAGGGGGCCTCCTACAATGAGCAGTTCTTC. Amino acid sequence: CASSLESQGASYNEQFF.

DNA of the CDR3: TGTGCCAGCAGATCCGGACTAGCGGGAGTTCTTGAGCAGTTCTTC. Translation: CASRSGLAGVLEQFF. This sequence joins TRBV27 and TRBJ2-1; 13 bases are a match to TRBD2. This CDR3 comprises 15 residues. CDR1 is MNHEY and CDR2 is SMNVEV in the germline V gene (reference sequence). J lost 9 bases, V lost 6 bases, and 8 bases had no gene match.

This chain connects TRBV18 to TRBJ1-5; D gene ambiguous. Trimming shortened V by 6 bases and J by 6 bases, and 21 bases separated the two germline ends. The CDR3 is 16 amino acids. Germline CDR1 KGHSH, CDR2 LQKENI. DNA of the CDR3: TGTGCCAGCTCCCCCCTAGAGCAGGACGGACCTCAGCCCCAGCATTTT. It encodes CASSPLEQDGPQPQHF.

This rearrangement joins TRBV5-1 to TRBJ2-2; D is unclear. V dropped 5 bases and J dropped 0 bases, with 11 bases sitting between them. This CDR3 is built from 15 residues. Germline CDR1 SGHRS, CDR2 YFSETQ. The CDR3 DNA follows: TGCGCCAGCAGGTATTACCAGGCGAACACCGGGGAGCTGTTTTTT. Its protein product is CASRYYQANTGELFF.

The chain recombines TRBV7-9 with TRBJ2-1, with 7 positions matching TRBD2. The CDR3 runs to 13 residues. The junction had 2 bases not matched to a gene; V was cut back by 5 bases and J by 4 bases. Germline V gives CDR1 SEHNR, CDR2 FQNEAQ (reference sequence). CDR3 bases: TGTGCCAGCAGCGGGGGAGGGTACAATGAGCAGTTCTTC. Translation gives CASSGGGYNEQFF.

The V and J genes are TRBV27 and TRBJ2-7; D may correspond to TRBD1 or TRBD2 (5 bases each). CDR3 length: 15 residues. Germline V gene lookup returns CDR1 MNHEY and CDR2 SMNVEV (reference sequence). The V end was cut by 5 bases, the J end by 3 bases, with 17 bases between. The CDR3 loop reads CASSPTSGTFYEQYF. The CDR3 nucleotides are TGTGCCAGCAGTCCGACCTCCGGGACGTTCTACGAGCAGTACTTC.